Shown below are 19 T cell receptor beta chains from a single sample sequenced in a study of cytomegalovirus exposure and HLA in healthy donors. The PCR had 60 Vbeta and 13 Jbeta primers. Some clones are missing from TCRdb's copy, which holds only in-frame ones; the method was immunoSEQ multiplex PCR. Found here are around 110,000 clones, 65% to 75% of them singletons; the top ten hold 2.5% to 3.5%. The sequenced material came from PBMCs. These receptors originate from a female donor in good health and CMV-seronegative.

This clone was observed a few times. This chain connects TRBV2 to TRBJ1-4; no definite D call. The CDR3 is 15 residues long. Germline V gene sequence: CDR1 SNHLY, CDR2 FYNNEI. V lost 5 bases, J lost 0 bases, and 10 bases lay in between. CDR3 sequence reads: CASSRDSATNEKLFF. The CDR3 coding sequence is TGTGCCAGCAGTCGCGATTCGGCAACTAATGAAAAACTGTTTTTT. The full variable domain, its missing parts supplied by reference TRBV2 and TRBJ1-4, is EPEVTQTPSHQVTQMGQEVILRCVPISNHLYFYWYRQILGQKVEFLVSFYNNEISEKSEIFDDQFSVERPDGSNFTLKIRSTKLEDSAMYFCASSRDSATNEKLFFGSGTQLSVL.

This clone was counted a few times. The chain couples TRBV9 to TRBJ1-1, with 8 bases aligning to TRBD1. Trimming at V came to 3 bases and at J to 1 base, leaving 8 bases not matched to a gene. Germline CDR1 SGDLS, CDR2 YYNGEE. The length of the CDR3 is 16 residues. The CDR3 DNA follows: TGTGCCAGCAGCGCCGGACAGGGTTTGGCGAACACTGAAGCTTTCTTT. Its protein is CASSAGQGLANTEAFF.

The CDR3 loop is CASSPGLAAIGELFF. As DNA, the CDR3 is TGTGCCAGCTCACCGGGACTAGCTGCGATCGGGGAGCTGTTTTTT. This chain joins TRBV18 and TRBJ2-2; TRBD2 matches at 9 bases. Germline V lookup: CDR1 KGHSH, CDR2 LQKENI. This CDR3 has 15 residues. J lost 7 bases, V lost 3 bases, and 6 bases had no gene match.

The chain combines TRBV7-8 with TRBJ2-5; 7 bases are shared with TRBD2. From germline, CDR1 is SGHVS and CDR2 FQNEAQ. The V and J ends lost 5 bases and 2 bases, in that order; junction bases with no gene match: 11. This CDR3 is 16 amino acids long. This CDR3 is CASSPEAGTRQETQYF. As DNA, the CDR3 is TGTGCCAGCAGCCCGGAAGCGGGAACAAGACAAGAGACCCAGTACTTC.

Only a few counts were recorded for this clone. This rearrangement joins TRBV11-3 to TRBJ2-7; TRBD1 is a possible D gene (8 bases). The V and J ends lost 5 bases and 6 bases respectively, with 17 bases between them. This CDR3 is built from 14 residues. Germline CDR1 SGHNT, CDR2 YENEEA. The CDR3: CASSVGQGGGEQYF. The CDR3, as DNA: TGTGCCAGCAGCGTCGGACAGGGCGGGGGCGAGCAGTACTTC.

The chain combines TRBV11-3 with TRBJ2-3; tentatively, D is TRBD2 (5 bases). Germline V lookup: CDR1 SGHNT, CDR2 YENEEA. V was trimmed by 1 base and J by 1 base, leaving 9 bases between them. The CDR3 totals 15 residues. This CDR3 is CASSLGGVGTDTQYF. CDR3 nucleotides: TGTGCCAGCAGCTTAGGGGGAGTGGGCACAGATACGCAGTATTTT.

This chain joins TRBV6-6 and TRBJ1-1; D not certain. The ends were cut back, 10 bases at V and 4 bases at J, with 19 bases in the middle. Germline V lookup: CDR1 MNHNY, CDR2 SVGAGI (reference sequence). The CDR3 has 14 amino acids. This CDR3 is CATLTGAHGTEAFF. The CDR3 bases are TGTGCCACCCTTACCGGTGCCCATGGCACTGAAGCTTTCTTT.

DNA of the CDR3: TGTGCCACCAGCAGAGGCAGGGTGAACACTGAAGCTTTCTTT. Translating gives CATSRGRVNTEAFF. The chain recombines TRBV15 with TRBJ1-1; TRBD1 might be the D (5 bases). The germline V gene encodes CDR1 LNHNV and CDR2 YYDKDF (reference sequence). With 1 base removed from V and 0 bases from J, the gap between germline ends came to 6 bases. CDR3 size: 14 residues.

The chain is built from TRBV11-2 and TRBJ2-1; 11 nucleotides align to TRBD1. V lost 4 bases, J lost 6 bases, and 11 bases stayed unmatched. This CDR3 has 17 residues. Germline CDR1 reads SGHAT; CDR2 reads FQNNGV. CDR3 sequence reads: CASSSQVGTGGVNEQFF. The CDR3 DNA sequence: TGTGCCAGCAGCTCCCAGGTCGGGACAGGGGGGGTCAATGAGCAGTTCTTC. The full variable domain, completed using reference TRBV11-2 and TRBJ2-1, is EAGVAQSPRYKIIEKRQSVAFWCNPISGHATLYWYQQILGQGPKLLIQFQNNGVVDDSQLPKDRFSAERLKGVDSTLKIQPAKLEDSAVYLCASSSQVGTGGVNEQFFGPGTRLTVL.

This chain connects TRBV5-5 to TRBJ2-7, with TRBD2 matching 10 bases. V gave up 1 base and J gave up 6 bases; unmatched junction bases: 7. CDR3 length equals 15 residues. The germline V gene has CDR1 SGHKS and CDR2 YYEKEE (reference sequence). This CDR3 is CASSLTSGNQFEQYF. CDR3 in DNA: TGTGCCAGCAGCTTGACTAGCGGGAATCAGTTCGAGCAGTACTTC.

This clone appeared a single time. The DNA of the CDR3 is TGTGCCACCAGCAGAGATTTGGAACTAGCGGGAGCAAAGACCCAGTACTTC. Translation gives CATSRDLELAGAKTQYF. This chain connects TRBV15 to TRBJ2-5; 11 positions match TRBD2. The CDR3 length is 17 residues. V trimming: 0 bases; J trimming: 6 bases; junction bases outside the gene matches: 9. Germline V CDR1 and CDR2: LNHNV, YYDKDF (reference sequence).

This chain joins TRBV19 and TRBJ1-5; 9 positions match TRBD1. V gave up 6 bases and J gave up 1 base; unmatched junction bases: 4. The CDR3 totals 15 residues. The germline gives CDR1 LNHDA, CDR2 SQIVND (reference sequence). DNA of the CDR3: TGTGCCAGTAGATCACAGGGGGCGAGCAATCAGCCCCAGCATTTT. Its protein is CASRSQGASNQPQHF.

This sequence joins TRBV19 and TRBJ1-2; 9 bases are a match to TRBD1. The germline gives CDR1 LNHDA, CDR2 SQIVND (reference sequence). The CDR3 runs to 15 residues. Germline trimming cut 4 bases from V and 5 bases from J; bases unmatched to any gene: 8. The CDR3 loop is CASSSSMTGGYGYTF. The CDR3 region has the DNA TGTGCCAGTAGTAGCTCGATGACAGGGGGTTATGGCTACACCTTC.

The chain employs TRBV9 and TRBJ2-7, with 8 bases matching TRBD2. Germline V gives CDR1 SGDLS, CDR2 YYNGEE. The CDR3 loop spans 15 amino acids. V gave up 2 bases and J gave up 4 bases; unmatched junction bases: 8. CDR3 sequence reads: CASSVQAGDQYEQYF. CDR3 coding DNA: TGTGCCAGCAGCGTTCAAGCGGGAGATCAGTACGAGCAGTACTTC.

The chain's CDR3 is CASSPLAGVTSSGANVLTF. DNA for the CDR3: TGTGCCAGCAGCCCACTAGCGGGAGTAACCTCCTCTGGGGCCAACGTCCTGACTTTC. V usage is TRBV6-4 and J usage is TRBJ2-6, with 11 bases fitting TRBD2. V shed 6 bases, J shed 0 bases, and the junction held 10 bases outside the gene matches. Looked up from germline, CDR1 is MRHNA and CDR2 is SNTAGT. The CDR3 extends over 19 amino acids.

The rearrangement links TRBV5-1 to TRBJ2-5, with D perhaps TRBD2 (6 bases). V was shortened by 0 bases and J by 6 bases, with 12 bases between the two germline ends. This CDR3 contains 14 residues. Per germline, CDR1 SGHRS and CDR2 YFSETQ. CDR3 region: CASSLGRGWKTQYF. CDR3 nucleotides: TGCGCCAGCAGCTTGGGTCGGGGGTGGAAGACCCAGTACTTC.

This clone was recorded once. CDR3: CASRRASGSPDTQYF. CDR3 coding DNA: TGTGCCAGCAGACGGGCTAGCGGGAGTCCAGATACGCAGTATTTT. V is TRBV7-9 and J is TRBJ2-3, with 10 bases identical to TRBD2. The ends lost 6 bases at V and 4 bases at J; junction bases unmatched: 7. CDR1 and CDR2 from the germline V gene are SEHNR and FQNEAQ (reference sequence). This CDR3 has 15 amino acids.

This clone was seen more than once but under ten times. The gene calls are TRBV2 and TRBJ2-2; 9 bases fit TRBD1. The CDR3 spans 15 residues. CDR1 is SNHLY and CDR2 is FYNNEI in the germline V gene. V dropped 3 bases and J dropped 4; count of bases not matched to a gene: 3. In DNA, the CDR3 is TGTGCCAGCAGTGAGGGGACAGGGACCACCGGGGAGCTGTTTTTT. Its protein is CASSEGTGTTGELFF.

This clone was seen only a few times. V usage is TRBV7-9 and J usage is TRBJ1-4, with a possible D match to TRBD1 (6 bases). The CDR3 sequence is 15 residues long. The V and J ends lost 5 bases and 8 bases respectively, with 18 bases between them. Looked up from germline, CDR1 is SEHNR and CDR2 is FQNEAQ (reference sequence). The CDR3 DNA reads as TGTGCCAGCAGCCTCGACAGGAACCTTCGCGAAAAACTGTTTTTT. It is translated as CASSLDRNLREKLFF.